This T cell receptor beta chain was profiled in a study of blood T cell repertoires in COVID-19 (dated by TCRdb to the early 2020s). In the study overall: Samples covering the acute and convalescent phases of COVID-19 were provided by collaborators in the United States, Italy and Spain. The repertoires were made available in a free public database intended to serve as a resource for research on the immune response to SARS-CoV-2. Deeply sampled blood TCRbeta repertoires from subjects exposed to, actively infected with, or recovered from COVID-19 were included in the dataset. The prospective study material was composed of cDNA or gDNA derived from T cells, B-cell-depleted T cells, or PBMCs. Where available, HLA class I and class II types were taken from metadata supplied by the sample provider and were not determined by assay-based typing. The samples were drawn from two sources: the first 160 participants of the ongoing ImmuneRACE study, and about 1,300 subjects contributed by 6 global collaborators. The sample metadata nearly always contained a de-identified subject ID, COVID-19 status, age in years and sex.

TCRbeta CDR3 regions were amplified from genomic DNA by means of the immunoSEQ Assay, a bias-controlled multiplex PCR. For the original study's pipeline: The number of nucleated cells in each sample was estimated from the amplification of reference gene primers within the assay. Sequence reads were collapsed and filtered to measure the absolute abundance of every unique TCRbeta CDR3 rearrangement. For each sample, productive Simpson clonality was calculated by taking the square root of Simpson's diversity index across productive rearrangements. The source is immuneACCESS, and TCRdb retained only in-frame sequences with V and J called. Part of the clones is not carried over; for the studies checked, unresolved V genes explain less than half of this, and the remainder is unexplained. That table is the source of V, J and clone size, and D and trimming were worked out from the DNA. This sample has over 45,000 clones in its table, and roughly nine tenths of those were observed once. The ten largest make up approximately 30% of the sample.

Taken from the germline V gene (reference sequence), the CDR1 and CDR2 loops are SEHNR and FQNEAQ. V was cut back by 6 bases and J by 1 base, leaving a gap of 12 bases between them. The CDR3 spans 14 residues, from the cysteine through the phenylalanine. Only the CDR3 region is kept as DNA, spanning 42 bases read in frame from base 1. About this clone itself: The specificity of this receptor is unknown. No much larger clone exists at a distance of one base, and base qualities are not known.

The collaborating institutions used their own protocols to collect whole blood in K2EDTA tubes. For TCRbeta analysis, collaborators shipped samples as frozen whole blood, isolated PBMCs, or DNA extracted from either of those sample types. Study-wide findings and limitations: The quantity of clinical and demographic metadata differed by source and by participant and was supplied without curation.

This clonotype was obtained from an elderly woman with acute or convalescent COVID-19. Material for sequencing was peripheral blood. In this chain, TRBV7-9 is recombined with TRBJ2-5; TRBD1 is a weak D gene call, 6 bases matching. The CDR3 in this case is CASSPRGFQETQYF. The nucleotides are TGTGCCAGCAGTCCAAGGGGGTTCCAAGAGACCCAGTACTTC.